The 10 T cell receptor beta chains below all came from one sample that was sequenced in a study of blood T cell repertoires in COVID-19. The protocol was immunoSEQ multiplex PCR, while the TCRdb copy is restricted to in-frame clones and leaves out a portion. Among approximately 340,000 clones listed, roughly nine tenths were seen once. Sequenced sample: PBMCs or T cells enriched from blood (not recorded which). These TCRs come from a middle-aged woman who had been exposed to COVID-19.

This clone came up a few times. The rearrangement joins TRBV25-1 to TRBJ1-2; D remains ambiguous. V was pared by 5 bases and J by 0 bases, with 10 bases between. Germline-derived CDR1 and CDR2 are MGHDK and SYGVNS. The CDR3 runs 14 residues. CDR3: CASSMIGANYGYTF. The CDR3 bases are TGTGCCAGCAGTATGATTGGAGCTAACTATGGCTACACCTTC.

The chain is built from TRBV29-1 and TRBJ1-2; 8 bases fit TRBD1. The germline V gene has CDR1 SQVTM and CDR2 ANQGSEA. CDR3 size: 13 residues. V was pared by 7 bases and J by 1 base, with 5 bases of the junction left unmatched. CDR3 bases: TGCAGCGCCCGGGACAGGATTAACTATGGCTACACCTTC. It specifies CSARDRINYGYTF.

This chain connects TRBV18 to TRBJ1-4, with a weak D call TRBD1 (5 bases). The V and J ends lost 6 bases and 2 bases respectively, with 10 bases between them. The CDR3 has 14 amino acids. Germline V gene sequence: CDR1 KGHSH, CDR2 LQKENI. The CDR3 here is CASSRDSTNEKLFF. The CDR3 bases are TGTGCCAGCTCCAGGGACTCCACTAATGAAAAACTGTTTTTT.

The genes are TRBV9 and TRBJ1-6; D is possibly TRBD1 (5 bases). CDR1 SGDLS and CDR2 YYNGEE come from the germline V gene. The CDR3 length is 13 residues. Trimming took 0 bases from V and 10 from J, leaving 8 bases between them. Here the CDR3 DNA reads TGTGCCAGCAGCGTAGAGGGGCACTCACCCCTCCACTTT. This codes for CASSVEGHSPLHF.

The chain links TRBV5-1 to TRBJ1-1; tentative D call: TRBD1 (5 bases). V lost 2 bases and J lost 3, with 11 bases in between. This CDR3 has 14 amino acids. Germline values: CDR1 SGHRS, CDR2 YFSETQ. The CDR3 protein is CASSFRQWDTEAFF. CDR3 in DNA: TGCGCCAGCAGCTTTCGACAGTGGGACACTGAAGCTTTCTTT.

The rearrangement joins TRBV13 to TRBJ1-2; D not certain. The ends were cut back, 3 bases at V and 5 bases at J, with 13 bases in the middle. This CDR3 region has 14 residues. The germline CDR1 and CDR2 sequences are PRHDT and FYEKMQ (reference sequence). The CDR3 DNA follows: TGTGCCAGCAGCTTGTCCACCTCTAGGTATGGCTACACCTTC. Translation: CASSLSTSRYGYTF.

The CDR3 DNA sequence: TGTGCCAGCAGCTTACAGGGGCGGAACGGGGAGCTGTTTTTT. This gives the protein CASSLQGRNGELFF. The rearrangement uses TRBV5-4 and TRBJ2-2; TRBD1 matches 7 bases. This CDR3 is built from 14 residues. V shed 2 bases, J shed 7 bases, and the junction held 5 bases outside the gene matches. Germline V gives CDR1 SGHNT, CDR2 YYREEE (reference sequence).

This clone was detected once. This chain uses TRBV30 with TRBJ1-2, with 10 bases aligning to TRBD1. This CDR3 contains 13 residues. After removal of 8 bases from V and 4 bases from J, the junction contained 7 bases not matched to a gene. Per the germline V gene, CDR1 is GTSNPN and CDR2 is SVGIG (reference sequence). The CDR3 DNA reads TGTGCCAGTCCGGGACAGGGGAGCTATGGCTACACCTTC. Translated: CASPGQGSYGYTF.

This sequence joins TRBV29-1 and TRBJ2-2, with TRBD1 matching 8 bases. The J segment lost 5 bases and the V segment lost 7 bases, leaving 9 bases of the junction unmatched. The CDR3 runs to 14 residues. CDR1 and CDR2 (germline): SQVTM, ANQGSEA. The CDR3 DNA reads as TGCAGCGCGGAGAGGACAGGGCGGACCGGGGAGCTGTTTTTT. It is translated as CSAERTGRTGELFF.

The chain recombines TRBV27 with TRBJ1-6, with 8 positions matching TRBD1. V trimming: 0 bases; J trimming: 7 bases; junction bases outside the gene matches: 2. The CDR3 is 15 amino acids. CDR1 is MNHEY and CDR2 is SMNVEV in the germline V gene (reference sequence). CDR3 in DNA: TGTGCCAGCAGTTTATCGACAGGGGTCAATTCACCCCTCCACTTT. It yields the protein CASSLSTGVNSPLHF.